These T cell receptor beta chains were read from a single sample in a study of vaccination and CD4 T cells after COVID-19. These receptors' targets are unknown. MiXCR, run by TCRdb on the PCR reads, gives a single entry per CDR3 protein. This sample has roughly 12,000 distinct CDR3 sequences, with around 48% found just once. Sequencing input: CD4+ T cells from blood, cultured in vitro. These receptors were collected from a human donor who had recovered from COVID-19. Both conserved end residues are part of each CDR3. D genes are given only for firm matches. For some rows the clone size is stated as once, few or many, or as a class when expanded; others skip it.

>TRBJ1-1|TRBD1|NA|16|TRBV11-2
CASSLTGGDPATEAFF
TGTGCCAGCAGCTTGACAGGGGGCGATCCTGCCACTGAAGCTTTCTTT
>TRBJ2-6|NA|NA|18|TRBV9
CASSVAPVANSGANVLTF
TGTGCCAGCAGCGTAGCCCCAGTAGCAAACTCTGGGGCCAACGTCCTGACTTTC
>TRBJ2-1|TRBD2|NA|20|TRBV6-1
CASSHQRTERGLAAYNEQFF
TGTGCCAGCAGTCACCAAAGGACTGAACGGGGACTAGCGGCCTACAATGAGCAGTTCTTC
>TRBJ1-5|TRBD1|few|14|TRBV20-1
CSAEDRGFGQPQHF
TGCAGTGCTGAGGACAGGGGGTTTGGTCAGCCCCAGCATTTT
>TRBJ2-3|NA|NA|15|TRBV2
CASISRLAKTDTQYF
TGTGCCAGCATTTCGCGTCTGGCTAAGACAGATACGCAGTATTTT
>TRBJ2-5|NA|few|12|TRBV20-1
CSAEHIQETQYF
TGCAGTGCTGAACACATCCAAGAGACCCAGTACTTC
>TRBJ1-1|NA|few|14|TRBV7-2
CASSGDSGTHEAFF
TGTGCCAGCAGCGGCGATAGCGGGACCCATGAAGCTTTCTTT
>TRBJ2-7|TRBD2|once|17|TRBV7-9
CASSRNRALADSYEQYF
TGTGCCAGCAGCCGGAACAGGGCACTAGCGGACTCCTACGAGCAGTACTTC
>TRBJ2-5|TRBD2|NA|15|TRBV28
CASSPTSPKDRTQYF
TGTGCCAGCTCCCCGACTAGCCCAAAAGATAGGACCCAGTACTTC
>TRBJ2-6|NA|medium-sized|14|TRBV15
CATSSGSGANVLTF
TGTGCCACCAGCAGTGGCTCTGGGGCCAACGTCCTGACTTTC
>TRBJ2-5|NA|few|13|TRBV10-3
CAISGHGQETQYF
TGTGCCATCAGTGGGCACGGCCAAGAGACCCAGTACTTC
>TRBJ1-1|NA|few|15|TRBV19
CASSPGWDMNTEAFF
TGTGCCAGTAGTCCTGGTTGGGACATGAACACTGAAGCTTTCTTT
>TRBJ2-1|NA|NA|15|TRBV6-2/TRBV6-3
CASSDGKGDYNEQFF
TGTGCCAGCAGCGACGGTAAGGGGGATTACAATGAGCAGTTCTTC
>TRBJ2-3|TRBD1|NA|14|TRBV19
CASSIGQGADTQYF
TGTGCCAGTAGTATAGGACAGGGGGCAGATACGCAGTATTTT
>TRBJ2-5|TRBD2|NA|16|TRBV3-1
CASSPAGTSGSETQYF
TGTGCCAGCAGCCCCGCGGGGACTAGCGGGAGCGAGACCCAGTACTTC
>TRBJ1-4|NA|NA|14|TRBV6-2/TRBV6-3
CASGEGGAREKLFF
TGTGCCAGCGGCGAAGGGGGGGCGCGGGAAAAACTGTTTTTT
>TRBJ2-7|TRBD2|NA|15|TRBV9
CASSVALAGPYEQYF
TGTGCCAGCAGCGTAGCCCTAGCGGGACCTTACGAGCAGTACTTC
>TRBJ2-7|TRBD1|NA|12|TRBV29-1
CSVDTSRTGQYF
TGCAGCGTTGATACGAGTCGGACAGGGCAGTACTTC
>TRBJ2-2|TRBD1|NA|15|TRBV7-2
CASRPRQGGTGELFF
TGTGCCAGCAGACCAAGACAGGGGGGTACCGGGGAGCTGTTTTTT
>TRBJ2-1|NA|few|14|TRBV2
CASSLEGSYNEQFF
TGTGCCAGCAGTCTGGAGGGCTCCTACAATGAGCAGTTCTTC
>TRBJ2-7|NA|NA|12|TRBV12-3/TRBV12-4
CASSLRSYEQYF
TGTGCCAGCAGTTTGCGTTCCTACGAGCAGTACTTC
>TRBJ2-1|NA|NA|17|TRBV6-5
CASSYSVGGEGYNEQFF
TGTGCCAGCAGTTACTCTGTTGGGGGAGAAGGCTACAATGAGCAGTTCTTC
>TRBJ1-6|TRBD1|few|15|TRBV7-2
CASSRPGTGAPTLHF
TGTGCCAGCAGCCGGCCCGGGACAGGTGCCCCCACCCTCCACTTT
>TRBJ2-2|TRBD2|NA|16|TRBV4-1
CASRSGRARNTGELFF
TGCGCCAGCCGTAGCGGGAGGGCCCGAAACACCGGGGAGCTGTTTTTT
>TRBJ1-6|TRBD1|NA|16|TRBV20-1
CSARGDSLGTNSPLHF
TGCAGTGCTAGAGGGGACAGCCTTGGGACTAATTCACCCCTCCACTTT
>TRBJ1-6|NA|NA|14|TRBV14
CASSQGRHNSPLHF
TGTGCCAGCAGCCAAGGAAGACACAATTCACCCCTCCACTTT
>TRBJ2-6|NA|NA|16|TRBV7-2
CASSPVIPSGANVLTF
TGTGCCAGCAGCCCCGTGATTCCCTCTGGGGCCAACGTCCTGACTTTC
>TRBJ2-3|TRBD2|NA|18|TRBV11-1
CASSLSRTSGGGTDTQYF
TGTGCCAGCAGCTTATCTCGGACTAGCGGGGGTGGCACAGATACGCAGTATTTT